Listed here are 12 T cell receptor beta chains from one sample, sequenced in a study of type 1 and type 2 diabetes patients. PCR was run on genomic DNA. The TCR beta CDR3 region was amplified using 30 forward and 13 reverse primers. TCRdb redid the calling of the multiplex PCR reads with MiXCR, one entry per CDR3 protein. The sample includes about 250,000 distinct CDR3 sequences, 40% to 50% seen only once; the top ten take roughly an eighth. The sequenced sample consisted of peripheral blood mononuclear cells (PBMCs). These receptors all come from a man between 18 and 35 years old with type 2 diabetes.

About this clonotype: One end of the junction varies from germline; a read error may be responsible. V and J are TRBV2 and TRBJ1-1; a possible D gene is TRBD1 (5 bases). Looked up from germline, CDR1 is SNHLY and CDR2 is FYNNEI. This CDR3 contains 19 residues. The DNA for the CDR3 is TGTGCCAGCAGTTCACACCTCGGTGGCTGGGGTGGGGACTACACCGAAGCTTTCTTT. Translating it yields CASSSHLGGWGGDYTEAFF.

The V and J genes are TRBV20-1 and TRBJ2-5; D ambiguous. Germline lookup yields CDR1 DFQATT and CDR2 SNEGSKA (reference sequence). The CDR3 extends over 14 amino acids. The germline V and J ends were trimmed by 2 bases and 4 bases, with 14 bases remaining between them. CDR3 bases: TGCAGTGCTAGACTTCGGGCAGGCAGAGAGACCCAGTACTTC. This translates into CSARLRAGRETQYF.

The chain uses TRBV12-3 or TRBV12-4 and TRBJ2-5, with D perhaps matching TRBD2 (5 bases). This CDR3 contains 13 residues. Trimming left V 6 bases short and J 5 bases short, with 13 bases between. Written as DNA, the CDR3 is TGTGCCAGCAGCCCTGGGTGGAGGGAGACCCAGTACTTC. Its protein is CASSPGWRETQYF.

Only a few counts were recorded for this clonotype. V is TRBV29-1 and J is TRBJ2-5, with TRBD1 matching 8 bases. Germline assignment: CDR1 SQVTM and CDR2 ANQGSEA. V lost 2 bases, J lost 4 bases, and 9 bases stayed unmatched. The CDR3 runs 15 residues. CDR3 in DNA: TGCAGCGTTGAATCCGGCAGGGGGCGCGCAGAGACCCAGTACTTC. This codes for CSVESGRGRAETQYF.

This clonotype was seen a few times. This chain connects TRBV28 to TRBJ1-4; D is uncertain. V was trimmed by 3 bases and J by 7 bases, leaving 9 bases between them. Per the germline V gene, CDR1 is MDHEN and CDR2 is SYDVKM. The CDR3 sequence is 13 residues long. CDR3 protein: CASSLLTAEKLFF. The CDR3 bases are TGTGCCAGCAGTTTGTTGACCGCTGAAAAACTGTTTTTT.

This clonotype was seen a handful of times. The CDR3 DNA follows: TGCGCCACCTCGGGGACGCCACAAGAGACCCAGTACTTC. Translating it yields CATSGTPQETQYF. The V call is TRBV10-2, the J call TRBJ2-5, with D possibly called TRBD1 or TRBD2 (5 bases each). V was pared by 10 bases and J by 2 bases, with 14 bases between. Germline V lookup: CDR1 WSHSY, CDR2 SAAADI. The CDR3 is made up of 13 amino acids.

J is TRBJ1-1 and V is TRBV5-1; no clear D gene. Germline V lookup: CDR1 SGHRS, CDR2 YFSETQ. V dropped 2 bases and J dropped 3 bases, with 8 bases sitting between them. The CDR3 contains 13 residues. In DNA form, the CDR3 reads TGCGCCAGCAGCTTTGGTGTGGACACTGAAGCTTTCTTT. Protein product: CASSFGVDTEAFF.

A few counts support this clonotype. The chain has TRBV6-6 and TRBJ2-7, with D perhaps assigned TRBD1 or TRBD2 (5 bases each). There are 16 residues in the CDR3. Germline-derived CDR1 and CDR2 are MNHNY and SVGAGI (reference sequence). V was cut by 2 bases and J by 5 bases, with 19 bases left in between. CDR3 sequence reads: CASSYEGWGLMDEQYF. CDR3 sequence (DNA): TGTGCCAGCAGTTACGAGGGGTGGGGATTGATGGACGAGCAGTACTTC.

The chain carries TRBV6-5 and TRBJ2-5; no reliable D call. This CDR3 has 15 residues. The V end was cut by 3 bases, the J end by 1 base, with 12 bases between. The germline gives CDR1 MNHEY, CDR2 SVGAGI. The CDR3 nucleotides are TGTGCCAGCAGTTATAGTTCGGCACCCCAAGAGACCCAGTACTTC. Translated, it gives CASSYSSAPQETQYF.

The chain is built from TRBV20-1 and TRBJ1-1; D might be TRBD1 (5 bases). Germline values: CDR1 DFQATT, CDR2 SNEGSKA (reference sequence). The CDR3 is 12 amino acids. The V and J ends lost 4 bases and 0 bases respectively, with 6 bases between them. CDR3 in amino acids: CSAKQVNTEAFF. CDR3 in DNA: TGCAGTGCTAAACAGGTGAACACTGAAGCTTTCTTT.

CDR3 protein: CAISVHNRDGGGYTF. CDR3 nucleotide sequence: TGTGCCATCAGTGTACACAACAGGGACGGTGGTGGCTACACCTTC. This chain uses TRBV10-3 with TRBJ1-2; possibly TRBD1 for D (6 bases). CDR3 length equals 15 residues. Germline CDR1 is ENHRY and CDR2 is SYGVKD. With 4 bases removed from V and 7 bases from J, the gap between germline ends came to 19 bases.

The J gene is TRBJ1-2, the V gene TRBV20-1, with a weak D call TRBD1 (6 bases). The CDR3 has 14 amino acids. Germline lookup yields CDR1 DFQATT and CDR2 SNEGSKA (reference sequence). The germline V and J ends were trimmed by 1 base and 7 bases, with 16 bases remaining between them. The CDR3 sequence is CSARVAKQGGGYTF. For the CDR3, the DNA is TGCAGTGCTAGAGTTGCAAAACAGGGAGGTGGCTACACCTTC.